Below, 24 T cell receptor beta chains from the same sample are listed, as sequenced in a study of T cell changes during pregnancy in multiple sclerosis. Data came from immunoSEQ multiplex PCR; TCRdb stores just in-frame clones and leaves some out. Of about 46,000 clones listed, approximately 92% are singletons. The source material was CD8+ T cells from peripheral blood mononuclear cells, sampled after pregnancy. The receptors shown here come from a female donor with multiple sclerosis, enrolled in a pregnancy study.

The V and J genes are TRBV4-3 and TRBJ2-1, with 11 bases matching TRBD2. Germline-derived CDR1 and CDR2 are LGHNA and YSLEER. The V segment lost 2 bases and the J segment 4 bases; nucleotides outside the gene matches: 4. The CDR3 has 16 residues. As DNA, the CDR3 is TGCGCCAGCAGCCAATCACTAGCGGGGGATTACAATGAGCAGTTCTTC. Residues: CASSQSLAGDYNEQFF.

V and J are TRBV27 and TRBJ2-3; D remains ambiguous. CDR3 length: 14 amino acids. Trimming stripped 8 bases from V and 6 bases from J, with 18 bases between. Germline CDR1 MNHEY, CDR2 SMNVEV (reference sequence). DNA for the CDR3: TGTGCCAGCGTTAGCCAGTGGCCTTTTGATACGCAGTATTTT. Amino acids: CASVSQWPFDTQYF.

The chain combines TRBV15 with TRBJ2-2, with 10 bases that match TRBD2. Germline trimming cut 0 bases from V and 4 bases from J; bases unmatched to any gene: 5. Per germline, CDR1 LNHNV and CDR2 YYDKDF (reference sequence). This CDR3 comprises 17 residues. The CDR3 DNA reads TGTGCCACCAGCAGAGAAAGAGCGGGAGGGGGCACCGGGGAGCTGTTTTTT. Protein sequence: CATSRERAGGGTGELFF.

V and J are TRBV7-9 and TRBJ2-3; 12 bases agree with TRBD2. V was clipped by 2 bases and J by 3 bases; unmatched bases: 3. This CDR3 comprises 16 residues. CDR1 SEHNR and CDR2 FQNEAQ come from the germline V gene (reference sequence). CDR3 nucleotide sequence: TGTGCCAGCAGCTTAACTAGCGGGGGGACGACAGATACGCAGTATTTT. Translation: CASSLTSGGTTDTQYF.

V gene TRBV15 combines with J gene TRBJ2-5; D remains unclear. The germline V and J ends were trimmed by 6 bases and 1 base, with 15 bases remaining between them. Germline CDR1 reads LNHNV; CDR2 reads YYDKDF (reference sequence). The CDR3 totals 15 residues. CDR3 nucleotide sequence: TGTGCCACCAGTTACCATCAGGCTGTCCAAGAGACCCAGTACTTC. Encoded protein: CATSYHQAVQETQYF.

The gene calls are TRBV5-6 and TRBJ1-2, with 8 bases identical to TRBD1. The trim removed 4 bases at V and 4 bases at J, leaving 6 bases unmatched. The CDR3 has 14 residues. Germline-derived CDR1 and CDR2 are SGHDT and YYEEEE. The CDR3, as DNA: TGTGCCAGCAGCCGGACCGGGACAGGCTATGGCTACACCTTC. Protein: CASSRTGTGYGYTF.

The chain links TRBV6-5 to TRBJ2-7, with 9 bases fitting TRBD1. Germline loops: CDR1 MNHEY, CDR2 SVGAGI. The CDR3 totals 15 residues. After removal of 6 bases from V and 7 bases from J, the junction contained 13 bases not matched to a gene. CDR3 DNA sequence: TGTGCCAGCAGCCTTACTACGGGACAGGGTGTTGAGCAGTACTTC. Translation gives CASSLTTGQGVEQYF.

This chain's CDR3 is CASSSRTGETEAFF. The CDR3, as DNA: TGTGCCAGCAGCTCCCGGACAGGGGAAACTGAAGCTTTCTTT. The chain couples TRBV7-2 to TRBJ1-1; 9 positions match TRBD1. J gave up 5 bases and V 4 bases, and 5 bases lay outside the gene matches. Germline V lookup: CDR1 SGHTA, CDR2 FQGNSA. This CDR3 spans 14 amino acids. The whole variable domain, remainder taken from reference TRBV7-2 and TRBJ1-1, is GAGVSQSPSNKVTEKGKDVELRCDPISGHTALYWYRQSLGQGLEFLIYFQGNSAPDKSGLPSDRFSAERTGGSVSTLTIQRTQQEDSAVYLCASSSRTGETEAFFGQGTRLTVV.

A word on this clone: One junction end disagrees with the germline gene, perhaps due to a read error. The chain employs TRBV6-5 and TRBJ2-7; TRBD1 matches at 7 bases. This CDR3 comprises 14 residues. Germline V gives CDR1 MNHEY, CDR2 SVGAGI. The CDR3 is CASSYEPGQHAISF. In DNA form, the CDR3 reads TGTGCCAGCAGTTACGAGCCGGGACAGCACGCTATTAGCTTC.

The genes are TRBV5-6 and TRBJ2-5, with a tentative D call TRBD1 (6 bases). The germline V gene has CDR1 SGHDT and CDR2 YYEEEE. This CDR3 is built from 14 residues. Trimming left V 5 bases short and J 1 base short, with 12 bases between. Here the CDR3 reads CASRRKDSQETQYF. The CDR3 bases are TGTGCCAGCAGGCGAAAGGACAGCCAAGAGACCCAGTACTTC.

This rearrangement joins TRBV19 to TRBJ1-1; the match to TRBD1 covers 7 bases. The CDR3 is 14 amino acids. Trimming took 6 bases from V and 1 from J; bases not matched to a gene: 5. From germline, CDR1 is LNHDA and CDR2 SQIVND (reference sequence). Here the CDR3 reads CASSQDRRNTEAFF. For the CDR3, the DNA is TGTGCCAGTAGCCAGGACAGGAGGAACACTGAAGCTTTCTTT.

The chain uses TRBV29-1 and TRBJ1-1; D unclear. Germline V CDR1 and CDR2: SQVTM, ANQGSEA. The V gene lost 6 bases and the J gene lost 4 bases, with 12 bases spanning the gap. The CDR3 totals 12 residues. Here the CDR3 reads CSVALSGTEAFF. The CDR3, as DNA: TGCAGCGTCGCCCTGTCGGGCACTGAAGCTTTCTTT.

The rearrangement uses TRBV27 and TRBJ1-2; 8 bases line up with TRBD1. Germline assignment: CDR1 MNHEY and CDR2 SMNVEV (reference sequence). The CDR3 extends over 15 amino acids. Losses at the gene ends were 2 bases for V and 5 bases for J; bases not matched to a gene: 7. The CDR3 bases are TGTGCCAGCAGTTTAAGCGGGACAGGCCCATATGGCTACACCTTC. Amino acid sequence: CASSLSGTGPYGYTF.

The J gene is TRBJ1-1, the V gene TRBV6-1; 8 positions agree with TRBD1. There are 15 residues in the CDR3. CDR1 is MNHNS and CDR2 is SASEGT in the germline V gene. V lost 5 bases and J lost 5; bases outside the gene matches: 10. The CDR3 bases are TGTGCCAGCAGTTCTGGACAGGGTGTGGGGACTGAAGCTTTCTTT. Protein sequence: CASSSGQGVGTEAFF.

The chain links TRBV7-9 to TRBJ1-1; possibly TRBD1 for D (5 bases). Germline V lookup: CDR1 SEHNR, CDR2 FQNEAQ (reference sequence). CDR3 length: 14 residues. V was shortened by 7 bases and J by 4 bases, with 16 bases between the two germline ends. The CDR3 loop is CASNPIQGGTEAFF. CDR3 DNA sequence: TGTGCCAGCAACCCAATTCAGGGAGGCACTGAAGCTTTCTTT.

Concerning this clone itself: This same CDR3 is encoded by further DNA sequences in the sample. The genes are TRBV13 and TRBJ2-3; 8 nucleotides agree with TRBD2. Losses at the gene ends were 5 bases for V and 2 bases for J; bases not matched to a gene: 12. Germline V gene sequence: CDR1 PRHDT, CDR2 FYEKMQ (reference sequence). This CDR3 comprises 17 residues. As DNA, the CDR3 is TGTGCCAGCAGCGCCGCACCAACTAGCGGTATCACAGATACGCAGTATTTT. Translating it yields CASSAAPTSGITDTQYF.

V is TRBV11-3 and J is TRBJ2-7, with 11 bases aligning to TRBD2. V was pared by 3 bases and J by 1 base, with 2 bases of the junction left unmatched. CDR1 SGHNT and CDR2 YENEEA come from the germline V gene. The CDR3 sequence is 15 residues long. Here the CDR3 DNA reads TGTGCCAGCAGCTTGACTAGCGGGAATTCCTACGAGCAGTACTTC. This codes for CASSLTSGNSYEQYF.

This clone occurred a few times. The chain carries TRBV6-4 and TRBJ2-1, with 12 bases that match TRBD2. V lost 4 bases to trimming and J lost 9 bases; unmatched junction nucleotides: 4. The CDR3 has 14 amino acids. Germline loops: CDR1 MRHNA, CDR2 SNTAGT. Here the CDR3 reads CASSGLAGEIEQFF. The CDR3 nucleotides read TGTGCCAGCAGTGGACTAGCGGGAGAAATTGAGCAGTTCTTC.

The chain combines TRBV5-8 with TRBJ1-2, with TRBD1 identical over 7 bases. The germline V gene encodes CDR1 SGHTS and CDR2 YDEGEE. The CDR3 sequence is 17 residues long. V was pared by 2 bases and J by 5 bases, with 15 bases of the junction left unmatched. The CDR3 DNA sequence: TGTGCCAGCAGCTTAGGTCTAAAGGGGGCCGGGATTTATGGCTACACCTTC. Residues: CASSLGLKGAGIYGYTF.

The V gene is TRBV29-1, the J gene TRBJ2-1; TRBD2 aligns across 12 bases. The CDR3 sequence is 17 residues long. Germline V lookup: CDR1 SQVTM, CDR2 ANQGSEA. With 3 bases clipped from V and 4 bases from J, the junction kept 10 bases outside the gene matches. CDR3 sequence (DNA): TGCAGCGTTGACGGGGTTACTAGCGGGAGGACTTACAATGAGCAGTTCTTC. It encodes CSVDGVTSGRTYNEQFF.

This chain connects TRBV27 to TRBJ1-1, with D tentatively TRBD1 (6 bases). CDR1 is MNHEY and CDR2 is SMNVEV in the germline V gene (reference sequence). This CDR3 has 15 residues. Trimming removed 0 bases at V and 1 base at J, with 9 bases between. The CDR3 loop reads CASSLSGQQNTEAFF. The DNA of the CDR3 is TGTGCCAGCAGTTTATCGGGACAACAGAACACTGAAGCTTTCTTT.

This clone was observed a handful of times. The same CDR3 also results from other DNA sequences found in this sample. The chain couples TRBV5-4 to TRBJ1-4, with TRBD1 matching 7 bases. The CDR3 length is 15 residues. CDR1 SGHNT and CDR2 YYREEE come from the germline V gene (reference sequence). V was clipped by 4 bases and J by 7 bases; unmatched bases: 10. As DNA, the CDR3 is TGTGCCAGCAGCACCACACCAGGGGGAGGTGAAAAACTGTTTTTT. Translated, it gives CASSTTPGGGEKLFF.

The chain has TRBV6-5 and TRBJ2-2, with 8 bases aligning to TRBD1. V shed 5 bases, J shed 3 bases, and the junction held 2 bases outside the gene matches. This CDR3 is 14 amino acids long. Germline V lookup: CDR1 MNHEY, CDR2 SVGAGI. DNA for the CDR3: TGTGCCAGCAGTCAGGACAGGGACACCGGGGAGCTGTTTTTT. Translation: CASSQDRDTGELFF.

A single count supports this clone. The chain has TRBV27 and TRBJ2-7; 10 positions agree with TRBD2. Looked up from germline, CDR1 is MNHEY and CDR2 is SMNVEV (reference sequence). The CDR3 is made up of 13 amino acids. V lost 6 bases to trimming and J lost 3 bases; unmatched junction nucleotides: 2. CDR3 coding DNA: TGTGCCAGCAGGGCTAGCGGGGGCTACGAGCAGTACTTC. Translated, it gives CASRASGGYEQYF.